The 28 T cell receptor beta chains reported below all come from one sample, sequenced in a study of T cell responses to AZD1222 COVID-19 vaccine. Using immunoSEQ multiplex PCR, the repertoire was profiled, and TCRdb retains in-frame clones only, with some absent. The data hold 150,000 to 200,000 clones, with 85% to 95% observed a single time. The specimen comprised peripheral blood, sampled on day 0 of AZD1222 vaccination. These receptors were collected from an adult in good health.

The chain links TRBV5-1 to TRBJ2-2; 8 bases are shared with TRBD2. CDR3 length: 15 amino acids. CDR1 and CDR2 from the germline V gene are SGHRS and YFSETQ. Germline trimming cut 7 bases from V and 0 bases from J; bases unmatched to any gene: 5. This chain's CDR3 is CASLPGGANTGELFF. CDR3 nucleotides: TGCGCCAGCTTACCGGGGGGGGCGAACACCGGGGAGCTGTTTTTT.

The chain couples TRBV19 to TRBJ1-1; D call uncertain. The ends were cut back, 7 bases at V and 1 base at J, with 4 bases in the middle. The CDR3 is 11 amino acids. CDR1 LNHDA and CDR2 SQIVND come from the germline V gene (reference sequence). CDR3 coding DNA: TGTGCCAGTATAAGGAACACTGAAGCTTTCTTT. Protein product: CASIRNTEAFF.

The chain joins TRBV7-9 to TRBJ2-7; TRBD2 matches at 7 bases. This CDR3 spans 14 amino acids. CDR1 is SEHNR, CDR2 FQNEAQ, per germline (reference sequence). V shed 2 bases, J shed 2 bases, and the junction held 3 bases outside the gene matches. CDR3: CASSLSLAAYEQYF. CDR3 bases: TGTGCCAGCAGCTTATCCCTAGCGGCCTACGAGCAGTACTTC.

The CDR3 nucleotides read TGCAGCGTTGTAGGGGGACTGAACACTGAAGCTTTCTTT. Protein product: CSVVGGLNTEAFF. This chain links TRBV29-1 with TRBJ1-1; maybe TRBD1 (6 bases). Trimming cost V 4 bases and J 0 bases, with 9 bases left between them. The CDR3 consists of 13 residues. Germline CDR1 and CDR2: SQVTM and ANQGSEA.

As concerns this clone: At the DNA level, this CDR3 is encoded by other sequences in the same sample as well. This chain joins TRBV7-9 and TRBJ1-1; D is uncertain. CDR3 length: 14 amino acids. Germline V gene data show CDR1 as SEHNR and CDR2 as FQNEAQ (reference sequence). The V and J ends lost 0 bases and 0 bases respectively, with 5 bases between them. In DNA form, the CDR3 reads TGTGCCAGCAGCTTAGCCAGAATGAACACTGAAGCTTTCTTT. As protein: CASSLARMNTEAFF.

The sample holds many counts of this clone. V and J are TRBV6-1 and TRBJ1-1, with TRBD1 as a possible D gene (6 bases). The CDR3 extends over 14 amino acids. Germline CDR1 reads MNHNS; CDR2 reads SASEGT. Trimming stripped 3 bases from V and 10 bases from J, with 18 bases between. The CDR3 reads CASSEITVRTVAFF. The CDR3 DNA reads as TGTGCCAGCAGTGAGATCACGGTTCGGACAGTAGCTTTCTTT.

The chain combines TRBV28 with TRBJ1-2; 8 positions match TRBD1. Germline V gives CDR1 MDHEN, CDR2 SYDVKM. Germline trimming cut 3 bases from V and 6 bases from J; bases unmatched to any gene: 9. The CDR3 is 15 residues long. The CDR3 region is CASSLDRDRSNGYTF. In nucleotides, the CDR3 is TGTGCCAGCAGTTTGGACCGGGACAGGAGTAATGGCTACACCTTC.

This clone was seen only once. The chain has TRBV6-2 or TRBV6-3 and TRBJ2-2; tentatively, D is TRBD2 (6 bases). Germline loops: CDR1 MNHEY, CDR2 SVGEGT. The V end lost 0 bases, the J end lost 5 bases, and 22 bases lay between the germline ends. The CDR3 contains 19 residues. CDR3 DNA: TGTGCCAGCAGTTACTCAATATCGGGTGGTCGGGGGATGACCGGGGAGCTGTTTTTT. Encoded protein: CASSYSISGGRGMTGELFF.

The chain joins TRBV5-5 to TRBJ1-5; 8 bases map to TRBD1. Germline V gene data show CDR1 as SGHKS and CDR2 as YYEKEE (reference sequence). This CDR3 is 17 amino acids long. V lost 0 bases and J lost 2; bases outside the gene matches: 7. The CDR3 nucleotides are TGTGCCAGCAGCTTGGACGGGGACAGGAACCGCAATCAGCCCCAGCATTTT. It encodes CASSLDGDRNRNQPQHF. Filled out from reference TRBV5-5 and TRBJ1-5, the complete variable domain reads DAGVTQSPTHLIKTRGQQVTLRCSPISGHKSVSWYQQVLGQGPQFIFQYYEKEERGRGNFPDRFSARQFPNYSSELNVNALLLGDSALYLCASSLDGDRNRNQPQHFGDGTRLSIL.

The genes are TRBV28 and TRBJ1-2, with D possibly being TRBD1 (6 bases). This CDR3 comprises 15 residues. The germline gives CDR1 MDHEN, CDR2 SYDVKM. V lost 1 base and J lost 4, with 13 bases in between. CDR3 coding DNA: TGTGCCAGCAGTTTATCCAGGGGAGGACCCTATGGCTACACCTTC. This codes for CASSLSRGGPYGYTF.

The chain employs TRBV7-9 and TRBJ2-2, with a weak D call TRBD1 (6 bases). The ends were cut back, 4 bases at V and 1 base at J, with 13 bases in the middle. The V gene's germline CDR1 is SEHNR and CDR2 FQNEAQ (reference sequence). This CDR3 comprises 16 residues. CDR3 DNA: TGTGCCAGCAGCTCCTGGACAGCCCGGAACACCGGGGAGCTGTTTTTT. It codes for CASSSWTARNTGELFF.

This clone has a single count. The CDR3 here is CASSEGGQGGRKKLFF. The CDR3 coding sequence is TGTGCCAGCAGTGAGGGGGGACAGGGTGGGAGGAAAAAACTGTTTTTT. The V call is TRBV6-1, the J call TRBJ1-4, with 9 bases identical to TRBD1. The length of the CDR3 is 16 residues. With 3 bases clipped from V and 9 bases from J, the junction kept 11 bases outside the gene matches. Germline CDR1 MNHNS, CDR2 SASEGT.

V gene TRBV20-1 combines with J gene TRBJ1-6; TRBD1 matches at 10 bases. The V and J ends lost 3 bases and 10 bases, in that order; junction bases with no gene match: 6. The germline V gene has CDR1 DFQATT and CDR2 SNEGSKA (reference sequence). This CDR3 is 14 amino acids long. CDR3 protein: CSASAGTGDSPLHF. The CDR3 DNA reads TGCAGTGCTAGTGCCGGGACAGGGGACTCACCCCTCCACTTT.

This chain joins TRBV27 and TRBJ2-7, with D unclear. Trimming cost V 2 bases and J 2 bases, with 7 bases left between them. This CDR3 has 13 residues. CDR1 and CDR2 (germline): MNHEY, SMNVEV (reference sequence). In DNA, the CDR3 is TGTGCCAGCAGTTTAGCACTCGCCTACGAGCAGTACTTC. Protein sequence: CASSLALAYEQYF.

The rearrangement joins TRBV5-5 to TRBJ2-7; TRBD1 aligns across 11 bases. This CDR3 contains 14 residues. Germline CDR1 is SGHKS and CDR2 is YYEKEE (reference sequence). V lost 0 bases, J lost 8 bases, and 4 bases stayed unmatched. The DNA of the CDR3 is TGTGCCAGCAGCTTGGAGGACAGGGGGCAGAAGCAGTACTTC. This translates into CASSLEDRGQKQYF. The full variable domain, its missing parts supplied by reference TRBV5-5 and TRBJ2-7, is DAGVTQSPTHLIKTRGQQVTLRCSPISGHKSVSWYQQVLGQGPQFIFQYYEKEERGRGNFPDRFSARQFPNYSSELNVNALLLGDSALYLCASSLEDRGQKQYFGPGTRLTVT.

The rearrangement joins TRBV6-5 to TRBJ1-2; TRBD1 matches at 7 bases. Germline V lookup: CDR1 MNHEY, CDR2 SVGAGI. The CDR3 runs to 14 residues. The J segment lost 7 bases and the V segment lost 2 bases, leaving 7 bases of the junction unmatched. CDR3 amino acids: CASSYADRETGYTF. CDR3 nucleotide sequence: TGTGCCAGCAGTTACGCCGACAGGGAGACTGGCTACACCTTC.

The V gene is TRBV6-4, the J gene TRBJ2-1, with TRBD2 identical over 10 bases. This CDR3 comprises 14 residues. Germline V lookup: CDR1 MRHNA, CDR2 SNTAGT. Unmatched junction bases numbered 4, after V lost 3 bases and J lost 8 bases. The CDR3, as DNA: TGTGCCAGCAGTGAGGCTAGCGGGAGCTATGAGCAGTTCTTC. As protein: CASSEASGSYEQFF.

The genes are TRBV28 and TRBJ2-2, with D perhaps matching TRBD2 (6 bases). Trimming took 7 bases from V and 5 from J, leaving 14 bases between them. Germline CDR1 and CDR2: MDHEN and SYDVKM. This CDR3 has 14 amino acids. As DNA, the CDR3 is TGTGCCAGCAAACGGGGGTTTGGGACCGGGGAGCTGTTTTTT. Amino acid sequence: CASKRGFGTGELFF.

The CDR3 region is CAWGAEAFF. CDR3 sequence (DNA): TGTGCCTGGGGGGCTGAAGCTTTCTTT. The chain has TRBV5-8 and TRBJ1-1; maybe TRBD1 (5 bases). CDR1 is SGHTS, CDR2 YDEGEE, per germline. The CDR3 sequence is 9 residues long. V gave up 10 bases and J gave up 6 bases, with 7 bases separating them.

This clone was observed once. This chain connects TRBV30 to TRBJ1-6; 10 positions agree with TRBD1. The germline gives CDR1 GTSNPN, CDR2 SVGIG (reference sequence). This CDR3 region has 17 residues. After removal of 0 bases from V and 7 bases from J, the junction contained 9 bases not matched to a gene. CDR3 DNA: TGTGCCTGGAGTGTACTTGGGGACAGGGGAGGAAATTCACCCCTCCACTTT. Translated: CAWSVLGDRGGNSPLHF.

This chain joins TRBV11-2 and TRBJ2-1; unclear D gene. The germline CDR1 and CDR2 sequences are SGHAT and FQNNGV. V was pared by 5 bases and J by 8 bases, with 13 bases between. This CDR3 has 13 amino acids. The CDR3 bases are TGTGCCAGCAGCACTTACTTCGTAGATGAGCAGTTCTTC. Translating gives CASSTYFVDEQFF.

This clone was picked up one time. This chain connects TRBV5-1 to TRBJ2-3; D gene unclear. Trimming shortened V by 3 bases and J by 2 bases, and 4 bases separated the two germline ends. This CDR3 spans 12 amino acids. The germline gives CDR1 SGHRS, CDR2 YFSETQ. The CDR3 DNA is TGCGCCAGCAGCTCGGACACAGATACGCAGTATTTT. Protein: CASSSDTDTQYF.

This clone was seen once. The chain joins TRBV12-5 to TRBJ2-3, with TRBD1 identical over 7 bases. The germline V gene has CDR1 LGHNT and CDR2 FRNRAP. The CDR3 consists of 16 residues. J gave up 4 bases and V 6 bases, and 13 bases lay outside the gene matches. The CDR3 sequence: CASGKETGMRADTQYF. The CDR3 DNA reads TGTGCTAGTGGGAAAGAGACAGGGATGAGAGCAGATACGCAGTATTTT.

This clone was seen a handful of times. J is TRBJ1-5 and V is TRBV19, with D perhaps matching TRBD1 (6 bases). Germline assignment: CDR1 LNHDA and CDR2 SQIVND (reference sequence). The V gene lost 7 bases and the J gene lost 4 bases, with 11 bases spanning the gap. This CDR3 has 13 residues. The CDR3 loop is CASNGQWNQPQHF. The CDR3 DNA reads as TGTGCCAGTAATGGACAGTGGAATCAGCCCCAGCATTTT.

J is TRBJ1-4 and V is TRBV6-5, with D maybe TRBD1 (5 bases). The CDR3 extends over 15 amino acids. Trimming took 2 bases from V and 2 from J, leaving 9 bases between them. Germline CDR1 and CDR2: MNHEY and SVGAGI. CDR3 sequence: CASSYGAGTNEKLFF. The DNA of the CDR3 is TGTGCCAGCAGTTACGGTGCAGGGACTAATGAAAAACTGTTTTTT.

The chain recombines TRBV28 with TRBJ1-5; 8 bases agree with TRBD1. CDR1 and CDR2 from the germline V gene are MDHEN and SYDVKM. This CDR3 spans 16 amino acids. V gave up 6 bases and J gave up 0 bases; unmatched junction bases: 7. The CDR3 coding sequence is TGTGCCAGCAGCCCAGGGGGCCGGGATAGCAATCAGCCCCAGCATTTT. This translates into CASSPGGRDSNQPQHF.

This chain connects TRBV7-3 to TRBJ2-3; no firm D call. The germline V gene encodes CDR1 SGHTA and CDR2 FQGTGA. The CDR3 is made up of 12 amino acids. The V gene lost 5 bases and the J gene lost 2 bases, with 5 bases spanning the gap. CDR3 nucleotide sequence: TGTGCCAGCAGCCCATCCACAGATACGCAGTATTTT. Its translation is CASSPSTDTQYF.

The chain recombines TRBV6-4 with TRBJ2-3; 8 nucleotides align to TRBD2. The CDR3 loop spans 18 amino acids. V lost 0 bases and J lost 9; bases outside the gene matches: 17. Germline-derived CDR1 and CDR2 are MRHNA and SNTAGT. This CDR3 reads CASSDSGEIAGRDHTQYF. The CDR3 DNA follows: TGTGCCAGCAGTGACTCGGGGGAAATAGCGGGAAGGGATCACACGCAGTATTTT.